This is a list of T cell receptor beta chains from one sample in a study of OX40 agonist ivuxolimab in advanced cancers. Data came from immunoSEQ multiplex PCR; TCRdb stores just in-frame clones and leaves some out. The table has 98,000 or so clones, 94% seen once. The sequencing here drew on CD4+ or CD8+ T cells sorted from blood, taken in a trial of the OX40 agonist ivuxolimab. The receptors originated from an adult with an advanced solid tumor such as melanoma, head and neck, liver or kidney cancer. CDR3s include the opening cysteine and the closing phenylalanine or tryptophan. The D gene is left open where the match is weak. Size is omitted from some rows. Given values are once, few, many or a class for expanded clones.

D: -; length: 16; J: TRBJ2-6; size: -; V: TRBV5-1; CDR3: CASSWGSNSGANVLTF; DNA: TGCGCCAGCAGCTGGGGGTCCAACTCTGGGGCCAACGTCCTGACTTTC
D: TRBD1; length: 14; J: TRBJ1-2; size: -; V: TRBV4-3; CDR3: CASSQTGTGKTETF; DNA: TGCGCCAGCAGCCAGACCGGGACAGGGAAGACGGAAACCTTC
D: -; length: 9; J: TRBJ2-7; size: -; V: TRBV23-1; CDR3: CASTGEQYF; DNA: TGCGCCAGCACTGGCGAGCAGTACTTC
D: -; length: 13; J: TRBJ1-1; size: -; V: TRBV19; CDR3: CASSIRRDTEAFF; DNA: TGTGCCAGTAGTATAAGGAGGGACACTGAAGCTTTCTTT
D: -; length: 12; J: TRBJ1-2; size: -; V: TRBV5-6; CDR3: CASSSGTAGYTF; DNA: TGTGCCAGCAGCTCGGGGACCGCGGGCTACACCTTC
D: -; length: 12; J: TRBJ2-7; size: -; V: TRBV6-6; CDR3: CASSPTSYEQYF; DNA: TGTGCCAGCAGCCCTACCAGTTACGAGCAGTACTTC
D: -; length: 12; J: TRBJ1-1; size: -; V: TRBV10-3; CDR3: CAIREGPAEAFF; DNA: TGTGCCATCAGGGAGGGCCCGGCTGAAGCTTTCTTT
D: TRBD1; length: 15; J: TRBJ2-2; size: few; V: TRBV19; CDR3: CASSIGTGGTGELFF; DNA: TGTGCCAGTAGTATTGGGACAGGGGGAACCGGGGAGCTGTTTTTT
D: -; length: 13; J: TRBJ1-4; size: once; V: TRBV2; CDR3: CASRTGRNEKLFF; DNA: TGTGCCAGCAGGACAGGACGGAATGAAAAACTGTTTTTT
D: TRBD1; length: 15; J: TRBJ2-1; size: -; V: TRBV4-1; CDR3: CASSPPGTGENEQFF; DNA: TGCGCCAGCAGCCCCCCCGGGACAGGTGAAAATGAGCAGTTCTTC
D: -; length: 14; J: TRBJ1-5; size: -; V: TRBV5-1; CDR3: CASSSGGAGQPQHF; DNA: TGCGCCAGCAGCTCTGGCGGGGCGGGCCAGCCCCAGCATTTT
D: -; length: 14; J: TRBJ2-7; size: -; V: TRBV9; CDR3: CASSVGPSSYEQYF; DNA: TGTGCCAGCAGCGTAGGACCTAGCTCCTACGAGCAGTACTTC
D: TRBD2; length: 15; J: TRBJ2-7; size: -; V: TRBV6-1; CDR3: CASSDTSGGAHEQYF; DNA: TGTGCCAGCAGTGACACTAGCGGGGGTGCCCACGAGCAGTACTTC